This T cell receptor (beta chain) is drawn from a study of CD8+ T cells in alopecia areata. Across the study: Patients in the treated group were given tofacitinib by mouth, 5 to 10 mg twice a day. The protocol delivered tofacitinib for 6 to 18 months, then withdrew it for 6 months. Regarding the study as a whole: Tofacitinib produced a significant decrease in scalp clonality and in expanded CD8+ clones among the top 100.

The authors extracted RNA and reverse transcribed it into cDNA as the sequencing template. The method was immunoSEQ multiplex PCR; TCRdb's version includes in-frame clones alone and lacks a portion of them. The table records 150,000 or so clones, roughly 65% of them present only once. Notes on this clone: The target antigen is unknown.

CDR1 and CDR2 (germline): SGHTA, FQGNSA. The CDR3 runs 12 residues. V dropped 5 bases and J dropped 8 bases, with 12 bases sitting between them. Treatment reported: oral pan-JAK inhibitor, 5-10 mg twice daily. The gene calls are TRBV7-2 and TRBJ1-1; no reliable D call. This TCR came from a human donor with alopecia areata. The specimen comprised CD4+ T cells sorted from blood, sampled at week 4, from a patient treated with tofacitinib. DNA of the CDR3: TGTGCCAGCAGCCCCGAAATGGCCGAAGCTTTCTTT. Amino acids: CASSPEMAEAFF.